The 30 T cell receptor beta chains listed next were all sequenced from one sample in a study of blood T cell repertoires in COVID-19. TCRdb's copy holds only in-frame clones and misses some; the assay was immunoSEQ multiplex PCR. The sample has 250,000 to 350,000 clones, 90% seen once. Material: PBMCs or T cells enriched from blood (not recorded which). Receptors were obtained from a woman younger than 30 with acute COVID-19.

The chain uses TRBV20-1 and TRBJ2-7; maybe TRBD1 (6 bases). The V gene's germline CDR1 is DFQATT and CDR2 SNEGSKA (reference sequence). This CDR3 spans 10 amino acids. Trimming took 2 bases from V and 9 from J, leaving 8 bases between them. The chain's CDR3 is CSARTGLQYF. For the CDR3, the DNA is TGCAGTGCTAGAACAGGGTTGCAGTACTTC.

The rearrangement joins TRBV11-2 to TRBJ1-2, with 7 positions matching TRBD1. This CDR3 contains 13 residues. V was clipped by 5 bases and J by 2 bases; unmatched bases: 2. Germline V lookup: CDR1 SGHAT, CDR2 FQNNGV. CDR3 sequence (DNA): TGTGCCAGCAGCCCGACAGGGAACTATGGCTACACCTTC. It translates to CASSPTGNYGYTF.

The genes are TRBV9 and TRBJ2-3; 10 bases are a match to TRBD1. Per the germline V gene, CDR1 is SGDLS and CDR2 is YYNGEE. The CDR3 length is 14 residues. With V trimmed by 3 bases and J by 5 bases, 3 bases remained unmatched. CDR3 amino acids: CASSAGTGEDTQYF. The CDR3 DNA sequence: TGTGCCAGCAGCGCCGGGACAGGGGAAGATACGCAGTATTTT.

V usage is TRBV4-2 and J usage is TRBJ2-7; the match to TRBD2 covers 7 bases. The CDR3 loop spans 14 amino acids. V lost 0 bases, J lost 7 bases, and 6 bases stayed unmatched. The germline gives CDR1 LGHNA, CDR2 YNFKEQ. CDR3 DNA: TGTGCCAGCAGCCAAGAAGGCCCCGGGAGGGAGCAGTACTTC. Residues: CASSQEGPGREQYF.

The chain joins TRBV4-1 to TRBJ2-7, with TRBD1 identical over 7 bases. This CDR3 contains 15 residues. Germline loops: CDR1 MGHRA, CDR2 YSYEKL. V was clipped by 3 bases and J by 3 bases; unmatched bases: 8. The CDR3 protein is CASSQGPGQLYEQYF. CDR3 nucleotide sequence: TGCGCCAGCAGCCAGGGACCGGGACAGCTCTACGAGCAGTACTTC.

The chain is built from TRBV29-1 and TRBJ1-4; tentatively, D is TRBD1 (6 bases). Trimming left V 5 bases short and J 6 bases short, with 16 bases between. Germline CDR1 is SQVTM and CDR2 is ANQGSEA. The CDR3 consists of 14 residues. The CDR3 sequence: CSVKQGNRDEKLFF. The CDR3 nucleotides are TGCAGCGTTAAACAGGGAAATAGGGATGAAAAACTGTTTTTT.

The chain carries TRBV5-1 and TRBJ1-4; D possibly corresponds to TRBD1 (6 bases). Trimming removed 3 bases at V and 3 bases at J, with 12 bases between. Per germline, CDR1 SGHRS and CDR2 YFSETQ. This CDR3 comprises 15 residues. DNA of the CDR3: TGCGCCAGCAGCTCCGGACAGTCCGCTAATGAAAAACTGTTTTTT. Translated, it gives CASSSGQSANEKLFF.

This clone was counted a single time. The rearrangement links TRBV18 to TRBJ2-7; the D gene is possibly TRBD1 (6 bases). Trimming cost V 6 bases and J 3 bases, with 12 bases left between them. CDR1 and CDR2 (germline): KGHSH, LQKENI. The CDR3 consists of 13 residues. DNA for the CDR3: TGTGCCAGCTCGAGGACCAGGGGCTACGAGCAGTACTTC. It yields the protein CASSRTRGYEQYF.

This clone was detected once. The chain uses TRBV27 and TRBJ1-5; 9 bases align to TRBD1. The germline CDR1 and CDR2 sequences are MNHEY and SMNVEV (reference sequence). The CDR3 has 14 residues. V shed 4 bases, J shed 7 bases, and the junction held 5 bases outside the gene matches. The DNA for the CDR3 is TGTGCCAGCAGTTACAGGGGGCGCGACCAGCCCCAGCATTTT. Protein: CASSYRGRDQPQHF.

The chain carries TRBV7-2 and TRBJ2-7, with D perhaps matching TRBD2 (6 bases). The CDR3 runs to 19 residues. V was clipped by 0 bases and J by 2 bases, with 23 bases between them. Germline V gene lookup returns CDR1 SGHTA and CDR2 FQGNSA. The CDR3 loop reads CASSLAGRFSAGLTYEQYF. Here the CDR3 DNA reads TGTGCCAGCAGCTTAGCAGGGAGGTTCTCGGCGGGACTCACCTACGAGCAGTACTTC.

This clone was counted between two and nine times. This chain uses TRBV6-1 with TRBJ2-7, with no clear D. The CDR3 consists of 15 residues. The V gene's germline CDR1 is MNHNS and CDR2 SASEGT. V gave up 3 bases and J gave up 1 base, with 13 bases separating them. The CDR3 is CASSDVADSSYEQYF. In DNA, the CDR3 is TGTGCCAGCAGTGATGTGGCTGATTCATCCTACGAGCAGTACTTC.

The J gene is TRBJ2-2, the V gene TRBV30; 11 bases fit TRBD2. V was clipped by 7 bases and J by 5 bases; unmatched bases: 3. Germline V gene sequence: CDR1 GTSNPN, CDR2 SVGIG (reference sequence). The CDR3 extends over 13 amino acids. The CDR3, as DNA: TGTGCCTTGCTAGCGGGAGGTACCGGGGAGCTGTTTTTT. This codes for CALLAGGTGELFF. Drawing the rest from reference TRBV30 and TRBJ2-2, the complete variable domain is SQTIHQWPATLVQPVGSPLSLECTVEGTSNPNLYWYRQAAGRGLQLLFYSVGIGQISSEVPQNLSASRPQDRQFILSSKKLLLSDSGFYLCALLAGGTGELFFGEGSRLTVL.

This clone was recorded a few times. V gene TRBV6-6 combines with J gene TRBJ2-2, with 10 bases matching TRBD1. The germline V gene has CDR1 MNHNY and CDR2 SVGAGI (reference sequence). This CDR3 is 13 amino acids long. Trimming cost V 10 bases and J 7 bases; bases outside gene matches: 6. This CDR3 reads CAIDRGRGGELFF. In DNA form, the CDR3 reads TGTGCCATCGACAGGGGGCGGGGCGGGGAGCTGTTTTTT.

The V and J genes are TRBV11-2 and TRBJ2-3, with 10 bases identical to TRBD1. The CDR3 is 19 amino acids. Per germline, CDR1 SGHAT and CDR2 FQNNGV. V lost 5 bases to trimming and J lost 3 bases; unmatched junction nucleotides: 17. CDR3 coding DNA: TGTGCCAGCAGCCCCCTCGTCGTGGTAGGGACAGGGGTTACAGATACGCAGTATTTT. Its translation is CASSPLVVVGTGVTDTQYF.

This clone occurred once. The chain carries TRBV28 and TRBJ2-7; the match to TRBD1 covers 7 bases. Germline values: CDR1 MDHEN, CDR2 SYDVKM. The CDR3 is 12 residues long. V gave up 8 bases and J gave up 6 bases; unmatched junction bases: 7. The CDR3 DNA sequence: TGTGCCAGCCAAGACAGGGTCTCCGAGCAGTACTTC. Its translation is CASQDRVSEQYF.

The V and J genes are TRBV27 and TRBJ1-2, with 10 nucleotides matching TRBD1. Trimming at V came to 5 bases and at J to 8 bases, leaving 8 bases not matched to a gene. Germline V gene sequence: CDR1 MNHEY, CDR2 SMNVEV (reference sequence). The CDR3 has 14 residues. This CDR3 is CASSIRQGAVGYTF. CDR3 sequence (DNA): TGTGCCAGCAGTATCCGACAGGGGGCGGTAGGCTACACCTTC.

The rearrangement joins TRBV5-1 to TRBJ1-1; TRBD1 matches at 7 bases. The trim removed 4 bases at V and 6 bases at J, leaving 12 bases unmatched. The germline CDR1 and CDR2 sequences are SGHRS and YFSETQ. The CDR3 contains 15 residues. CDR3 protein: CASSHGETGRAEAFF. The CDR3 region has the DNA TGCGCCAGCAGCCATGGTGAGACAGGGCGCGCTGAAGCTTTCTTT.

V is TRBV28 and J is TRBJ2-3, with a possible D match to TRBD2 (6 bases). V was shortened by 4 bases and J by 13 bases, with 18 bases between the two germline ends. The CDR3 sequence is 13 residues long. Germline CDR1 MDHEN, CDR2 SYDVKM. The CDR3 protein is CASSWVGGASKYF. The CDR3 nucleotides are TGTGCCAGCAGTTGGGTTGGAGGGGCCTCCAAGTATTTT.

The V and J genes are TRBV5-1 and TRBJ2-5; 8 bases are a match to TRBD1. The CDR3 has 14 residues. Looked up from germline, CDR1 is SGHRS and CDR2 is YFSETQ. Germline trimming cut 4 bases from V and 1 base from J; bases unmatched to any gene: 3. The CDR3 sequence is CASSLTGAQETQYF. The CDR3 region has the DNA TGCGCCAGCAGCCTGACAGGGGCCCAAGAGACCCAGTACTTC. The whole variable domain, filled in from reference TRBV5-1 and TRBJ2-5, reads KAGVTQTPRYLIKTRGQQVTLSCSPISGHRSVSWYQQTPGQGLQFLFEYFSETQRNKGNFPGRFSGRQFSNSRSEMNVSTLELGDSALYLCASSLTGAQETQYFGPGTRLLVL.

A word on this clone: A junction end diverges from the germline sequence, so it may reflect a read error. V usage is TRBV7-7 and J usage is TRBJ2-7, with 7 bases aligning to TRBD2. The germline CDR1 and CDR2 sequences are SSHAT and FNYEAQ (reference sequence). The CDR3 consists of 13 residues. This CDR3 reads CASSLREGYEQYF. CDR3 bases: TGTGCTAGCAGTTTGAGGGAGGGGTACGAGCAGTACTTC.

Only one count was recorded for this clone. This sequence joins TRBV4-1 and TRBJ1-5; tentatively, D is TRBD1 (6 bases). V lost 0 bases and J lost 6, with 15 bases in between. CDR1 is MGHRA and CDR2 is YSYEKL in the germline V gene. CDR3 length: 16 residues. The DNA of the CDR3 is TGCGCCAGCAGCCAAGAAGGGGGGGTGGGTTCTCAGCCCCAGCATTTT. It encodes CASSQEGGVGSQPQHF.

The rearrangement links TRBV4-1 to TRBJ1-1, with 9 bases aligning to TRBD1. The J segment lost 4 bases and the V segment lost 4 bases, leaving 10 bases of the junction unmatched. Per germline, CDR1 MGHRA and CDR2 YSYEKL. The CDR3 has 16 amino acids. DNA for the CDR3: TGCGCCAGCAGCCCGGGACAGGGAACATTGAGCACTGAAGCTTTCTTT. Amino acid sequence: CASSPGQGTLSTEAFF.

The chain links TRBV4-1 to TRBJ2-3; 7 nucleotides match TRBD2. The length of the CDR3 is 17 residues. Looked up from germline, CDR1 is MGHRA and CDR2 is YSYEKL. J lost 0 bases, V lost 3 bases, and 9 bases had no gene match. For the CDR3, the DNA is TGCGCCAGCAGCCATACCCGACTAGCAGCTAGCACAGATACGCAGTATTTT. Translated, it gives CASSHTRLAASTDTQYF.

This chain connects TRBV25-1 to TRBJ2-3; D call uncertain. The CDR3 length is 12 residues. Per germline, CDR1 MGHDK and CDR2 SYGVNS. V lost 6 bases and J 4 bases, leaving 8 bases between the germline ends. Here the CDR3 reads CASSPGSDTQYF. CDR3 DNA: TGTGCCAGCAGCCCCGGGTCAGATACGCAGTATTTT.

The chain couples TRBV11-2 to TRBJ2-7; D gene unclear. The CDR3 length is 13 residues. CDR1 and CDR2 (germline): SGHAT, FQNNGV. With 0 bases removed from V and 6 bases from J, the gap between germline ends came to 9 bases. DNA for the CDR3: TGTGCCAGCAGCTTAGATCGGGTGGCCGAGCAGTACTTC. It is translated as CASSLDRVAEQYF.

This chain joins TRBV3-1 (or the pseudogene TRBV3-2) and TRBJ2-5; 7 bases fit TRBD2. Germline assignment: CDR1 LGHDT and CDR2 YNNKEL (reference sequence). Trimming at V came to 4 bases and at J to 6 bases, leaving 14 bases not matched to a gene. The CDR3 sequence is 16 residues long. The CDR3 region is CASSPDASSGQQTQYF. The DNA for the CDR3 is TGTGCCAGCAGCCCCGACGCTTCTAGCGGCCAGCAGACCCAGTACTTC.

The J gene is TRBJ1-6, the V gene TRBV6-6; D gene ambiguous. V was clipped by 6 bases and J by 0 bases, with 18 bases between them. Germline-derived CDR1 and CDR2 are MNHNY and SVGAGI (reference sequence). This CDR3 contains 18 residues. DNA for the CDR3: TGTGCCAGCAGCCGAAACGGACTGCTAAGCTCCTATAATTCACCCCTCCACTTT. Residues: CASSRNGLLSSYNSPLHF.

The chain employs TRBV12-3 or TRBV12-4 and TRBJ2-7; D ambiguous. The CDR3 totals 12 residues. The V end was cut by 6 bases, the J end by 0 bases, with 6 bases between. The CDR3 loop is CASSPVSYEQYF. The CDR3 region has the DNA TGTGCCAGCAGCCCGGTCTCCTACGAGCAGTACTTC.

The V gene is TRBV30, the J gene TRBJ2-1, with no clear D. Trimming pared 0 bases from V and 2 bases from J, leaving 5 bases between. The germline gives CDR1 GTSNPN, CDR2 SVGIG (reference sequence). The CDR3 totals 13 residues. CDR3 residues: CAWSVQTYNEQFF. The CDR3 DNA reads as TGTGCCTGGAGTGTACAGACCTACAATGAGCAGTTCTTC.

The chain couples TRBV6-6 to TRBJ2-7; 8 bases line up with TRBD1. The CDR3 has 15 residues. J was trimmed by 2 bases and V by 5 bases; bases with no gene match: 8. Germline V lookup: CDR1 MNHNY, CDR2 SVGAGI (reference sequence). The CDR3 protein is CASSRPGTGPYEQYF. For the CDR3, the DNA is TGTGCCAGCAGTCGGCCCGGGACAGGCCCCTACGAGCAGTACTTC.